The clone carrying this T cell receptor beta chain occurred once. Measured with immunoSEQ multiplex PCR; TCRdb has only the in-frame clones, and not every one. The table lists tens of thousands of clones, over 80% of them singletons. This entry comes from a study of PD-1 blockade in classical Hodgkin lymphoma. Patients all relapsed after autologous stem cell transplantation, and there was variation in brentuximab vedotin exposure. Here the sequenced sample was peripheral blood mononuclear cells (PBMCs), taken at baseline. The sequence derives from a human donor with classical Hodgkin lymphoma.

The DNA for the CDR3 is TGCGCCAGCAGCTTGGATCAACCGGGACAGGGGTCCACCATATATTTT. It translates to CASSLDQPGQGSTIYF. V is TRBV5-1 and J is TRBJ1-3; TRBD1 agrees at 10 bases. CDR3 length: 16 amino acids. The germline V gene encodes CDR1 SGHRS and CDR2 YFSETQ. Germline trimming cut 0 bases from V and 9 bases from J; bases unmatched to any gene: 9.